This T cell receptor beta chain was identified during a study of T cell repertoires in cytomegalovirus infection. TCRdb ran MiXCR on the reads and lists one entry per CDR3 protein. The sample lists approximately 350,000 distinct CDR3 sequences, roughly 34% occurring once. The table lists this clonotype with many counts. What it recognizes is unknown. The CDR3 has 16 residues. Germline CDR1 reads SGHTA; CDR2 reads FQGNSA. Between the trimmed V and J ends, which lost 4 bases and 7 bases, there was a span of 19 bases. The J gene is TRBJ1-4, the V gene TRBV7-2; a weak D match, TRBD1 (5 bases). Material: cultured PBMCs, obtained from culture after CMV antigen stimulation. The receptor's source is a human donor in good health (CMV status not recorded). Some clones in this sample may be carry-over from other donors' samples. In DNA, the CDR3 is TGTGCCAGCAGCTCCACCCCGTGGGGGGGACGTGAAAAACTGTTTTTT. Protein: CASSSTPWGGREKLFF.